The rows below give T cell receptor beta chains drawn from one sample of a study of Tregs in tolerant kidney transplant recipients. Method: immunoSEQ multiplex PCR; TCRdb's copy keeps in-frame clones and lacks some. The data contain about 64,000 clones, more than 70% of them seen just once; the ten biggest clones take up 3.5% to 4%. The specimen comprised CD4+ T cells from blood (PBMCs), sampled 6 months after the transplant. The receptors originated from a human patient who received a combined kidney and bone marrow transplant. Some T cells may originate from the graft donor. The CDR3 runs from the conserved cysteine through the conserved F or W. Each record gives: J gene, D gene, V gene, clone size, CDR3 DNA, CDR3 protein. The D gene is left open where the match is weak. Size is stated for part of the rows, as once, few or many counts, or as a class when the clone is expanded.

j_gene: TRBJ2-5; d_gene: TRBD2; v_gene: TRBV5-4; abundance: .; CDR3nt: TGTGCCAGCAGCTTGGGGACTAGCGGAGAGACCCAGTACTTC; CDR3aa: CASSLGTSGETQYF
j_gene: TRBJ1-3; d_gene: TRBD1; v_gene: TRBV4-1; abundance: .; CDR3nt: TGCGCCAGCAGCCAAGAGGGACAGGCGAGGGGAAACACCATATATTTT; CDR3aa: CASSQEGQARGNTIYF
j_gene: TRBJ2-7; d_gene: TRBD1; v_gene: TRBV6-1; abundance: .; CDR3nt: TGTGCCAGCAGTGCTACAGGGGGCGAGCAGTACTTC; CDR3aa: CASSATGGEQYF
j_gene: TRBJ1-4; d_gene: .; v_gene: TRBV19; abundance: .; CDR3nt: TGTGCCAGTAGCCAAGTAGCAACTAATGAAAAACTGTTTTTT; CDR3aa: CASSQVATNEKLFF
j_gene: TRBJ1-6; d_gene: .; v_gene: TRBV19; abundance: once; CDR3nt: TGTGCCAGTAGTAAACAGGGTAATTCACCCCTCCACTTT; CDR3aa: CASSKQGNSPLHF
j_gene: TRBJ1-2; d_gene: TRBD1; v_gene: TRBV6-1; abundance: once; CDR3nt: TGTGCCAGCAGTGGAGGGACAGGGGTCTCTGGTGGCTACACCTTC; CDR3aa: CASSGGTGVSGGYTF
j_gene: TRBJ2-7; d_gene: .; v_gene: TRBV18; abundance: once; CDR3nt: TGTGCCAGCTCAAATCTCTACGAGCAGTACTTC; CDR3aa: CASSNLYEQYF
j_gene: TRBJ1-1; d_gene: .; v_gene: TRBV5-1; abundance: .; CDR3nt: TGCGCCAGCAGGCCTGGGCCCGCGAACACTGAAGCTTTCTTT; CDR3aa: CASRPGPANTEAFF
j_gene: TRBJ2-7; d_gene: TRBD2; v_gene: TRBV25-1; abundance: .; CDR3nt: TGTGCCAGGAGTGTAGTTGCTAGCGGGAGACTCTACGAGCAGTACTTC; CDR3aa: CARSVVASGRLYEQYF
j_gene: TRBJ1-1; d_gene: .; v_gene: TRBV19; abundance: .; CDR3nt: TGTGCCAGTAGTATCGGGACACTAGAAGAAGCTTTCTTT; CDR3aa: CASSIGTLEEAFF
j_gene: TRBJ1-6; d_gene: TRBD1; v_gene: TRBV4-1; abundance: .; CDR3nt: TGCGCCAGCGGGGACAGGGAGAATTCACCCCTCCACTTT; CDR3aa: CASGDRENSPLHF
j_gene: TRBJ2-7; d_gene: TRBD2; v_gene: TRBV10-3; abundance: .; CDR3nt: TGTGCCATCAGTGAGGCGCTAGCGGGGGTCAACGCCTACGAGCAGTACTTC; CDR3aa: CAISEALAGVNAYEQYF
j_gene: TRBJ2-7; d_gene: .; v_gene: TRBV27; abundance: .; CDR3nt: TGTGCCAGCAGTTCCCCCGTTCAGGAGGGGAGACGATACGAGCAGTACTTC; CDR3aa: CASSSPVQEGRRYEQYF
j_gene: TRBJ2-7; d_gene: .; v_gene: TRBV19; abundance: .; CDR3nt: TGTGCCAGTAGTATGCTCATCTCCTACGAGCAGTACTTC; CDR3aa: CASSMLISYEQYF
j_gene: TRBJ2-3; d_gene: .; v_gene: TRBV7-2; abundance: once; CDR3nt: TGTGCCAGCAGCTTAGCCAGTCTTACGCAGTATTTT; CDR3aa: CASSLASLTQYF
j_gene: TRBJ2-4; d_gene: .; v_gene: TRBV21-1; abundance: .; CDR3nt: TGTGCCAGCAGCAAAGCGCAGACAGGGGAGAAAAACATTCAGTACTTC; CDR3aa: CASSKAQTGEKNIQYF
j_gene: TRBJ2-3; d_gene: TRBD2; v_gene: TRBV19; abundance: .; CDR3nt: TGTGCCAGTAACCCCTCTAGCGGCCACACAGATACGCAGTATTTT; CDR3aa: CASNPSSGHTDTQYF
j_gene: TRBJ2-7; d_gene: TRBD1; v_gene: TRBV18; abundance: .; CDR3nt: TGTGCCAGCTCACCAGGGACAGCCTACGAGCAGTACTTC; CDR3aa: CASSPGTAYEQYF
j_gene: TRBJ2-7; d_gene: TRBD1; v_gene: TRBV11-3; abundance: .; CDR3nt: TGTGCCAGCAGCTTTCCCTACAGGGGGCCGGGGGAGCAGTACTTC; CDR3aa: CASSFPYRGPGEQYF
j_gene: TRBJ1-4; d_gene: .; v_gene: TRBV7-2; abundance: .; CDR3nt: TGTGCCAGCAGTCTTAGGGGGGGCGGGAAACTGTTTTTT; CDR3aa: CASSLRGGGKLFF
j_gene: TRBJ2-7; d_gene: .; v_gene: TRBV9; abundance: .; CDR3nt: TGTGCCAGCAGCGTAGGGCTAGCGCCTTACGAGCAGTACTTC; CDR3aa: CASSVGLAPYEQYF
j_gene: TRBJ2-3; d_gene: TRBD2; v_gene: TRBV5-1; abundance: .; CDR3nt: TGCGCCAGCGCACCCAGCGGGAGGGTTGATACGCAGTATTTT; CDR3aa: CASAPSGRVDTQYF
j_gene: TRBJ1-6; d_gene: .; v_gene: TRBV27; abundance: few; CDR3nt: TGTGCCAGCGCCCGCGCGGGGGGGAGGAATTCACCCCTCCACTTT; CDR3aa: CASARAGGRNSPLHF
j_gene: TRBJ2-1; d_gene: TRBD2; v_gene: TRBV5-1; abundance: once; CDR3nt: TGCGCCAGCAGCTTGTGGACTAGCGGGGGAAATGAGCAGTTCTTC; CDR3aa: CASSLWTSGGNEQFF
j_gene: TRBJ2-7; d_gene: TRBD2; v_gene: TRBV4-3; abundance: .; CDR3nt: TGCGCCAGCAGCCAAGATCGATTACTAGCGGGAGGCGAGCAGTACTTC; CDR3aa: CASSQDRLLAGGEQYF
j_gene: TRBJ2-7; d_gene: .; v_gene: TRBV11-3; abundance: .; CDR3nt: TGTGCCAGCAGCTTAGTTGGGCTCACAACCTACGAGCAGTACTTC; CDR3aa: CASSLVGLTTYEQYF
j_gene: TRBJ2-7; d_gene: .; v_gene: TRBV11-3; abundance: .; CDR3nt: TGTGCCAGCAGCTTACCCCCAACTAGCTACGAGCAGTACTTC; CDR3aa: CASSLPPTSYEQYF
j_gene: TRBJ1-2; d_gene: .; v_gene: TRBV6-5; abundance: .; CDR3nt: TGTGCCAGCAGAAGTGGCAGGGGTATCTATGGCTACACCTTC; CDR3aa: CASRSGRGIYGYTF
j_gene: TRBJ1-2; d_gene: TRBD1; v_gene: TRBV28; abundance: .; CDR3nt: TGTGCCAGCAGTCTTCGGACAGGGTCAGTCTATGGCTACACCTTC; CDR3aa: CASSLRTGSVYGYTF
j_gene: TRBJ1-2; d_gene: TRBD1; v_gene: TRBV19; abundance: .; CDR3nt: TGTGCCAGTAGTAGAGGACAGGGTGTCTCTGGCTACACCTTC; CDR3aa: CASSRGQGVSGYTF
j_gene: TRBJ1-2; d_gene: TRBD1; v_gene: TRBV18; abundance: .; CDR3nt: TGTGCCAGCTCACCTTCCCCGACAGGGGACCATGGCTACACCTTC; CDR3aa: CASSPSPTGDHGYTF
j_gene: TRBJ2-1; d_gene: .; v_gene: TRBV7-3; abundance: .; CDR3nt: TGTGCCAGCAGCTTAAGGGGAGGGGGTAGGAATGAGCAGTTCTTC; CDR3aa: CASSLRGGGRNEQFF
j_gene: TRBJ1-5; d_gene: TRBD1; v_gene: TRBV9; abundance: .; CDR3nt: TGTGCCAGCAGTCCTACAGGGGTGGGACAGCCCCAGCATTTT; CDR3aa: CASSPTGVGQPQHF
j_gene: TRBJ2-6; d_gene: .; v_gene: TRBV4-3; abundance: .; CDR3nt: TGCGCCAGCAGCCATCTCGGACAGTCTGGGGCCAACGTCCTGACTTTC; CDR3aa: CASSHLGQSGANVLTF
j_gene: TRBJ2-5; d_gene: .; v_gene: TRBV7-9; abundance: .; CDR3nt: TGTGCCAGCAGCTACCACTCGAATCAGCGGGAGACCCAGTACTTC; CDR3aa: CASSYHSNQRETQYF
j_gene: TRBJ1-6; d_gene: .; v_gene: TRBV30; abundance: .; CDR3nt: TGTGCCTGGAGTCGGGGGGTCTCCTATAATTCACCCCTCCACTTT; CDR3aa: CAWSRGVSYNSPLHF
j_gene: TRBJ1-6; d_gene: .; v_gene: TRBV4-3; abundance: .; CDR3nt: TGCGCCAGCAGCCAACGGACACTTCTGGGAAATTCACCCCTCCACTTT; CDR3aa: CASSQRTLLGNSPLHF
j_gene: TRBJ2-3; d_gene: TRBD1; v_gene: TRBV7-9; abundance: .; CDR3nt: TGTGCCAGCAGCTCGGAGTCAGGGGGCAGGTATTTT; CDR3aa: CASSSESGGRYF
j_gene: TRBJ2-3; d_gene: TRBD2; v_gene: TRBV2; abundance: once; CDR3nt: TGTGCCAGCAGTGAAACTAGCGGGGGCCCACGGGGGACAGATACGCAGTATTTT; CDR3aa: CASSETSGGPRGTDTQYF
j_gene: TRBJ2-7; d_gene: .; v_gene: TRBV20-1; abundance: .; CDR3nt: TGCAGTGCTACCCCGGCCTACGAGCAGTACTTC; CDR3aa: CSATPAYEQYF
j_gene: TRBJ2-5; d_gene: .; v_gene: TRBV6-1; abundance: few; CDR3nt: TGTGCCAGCAGTAGGGACTTTGCAGAGACCCAGTACTTC; CDR3aa: CASSRDFAETQYF